Listed here are 23 T cell receptor beta chains from one sample, sequenced in a study of T cells in localized non-small cell lung cancer. Profiling relied on immunoSEQ multiplex PCR, and the TCRdb table lists in-frame clones only, not all of them. Of about 39,000 clones in the sample, roughly 83% were seen once. The starting material was PBMCs, obtained before any cancer treatment. These receptors all stem from a woman aged 40-70 years with stage II squamous cell lung carcinoma.

This clone was found once. This rearrangement joins TRBV19 to TRBJ1-1; D unresolved. The germline V gene has CDR1 LNHDA and CDR2 SQIVND (reference sequence). The CDR3 has 13 amino acids. V lost 5 bases and J 2 bases, leaving 9 bases between the germline ends. The CDR3 sequence is CASSLSVNTEAFF. The CDR3 DNA reads TGTGCCAGTAGTCTCTCGGTTAACACTGAAGCTTTCTTT.

The chain has TRBV27 and TRBJ2-3; D call uncertain. The V end was cut by 5 bases, the J end by 0 bases, with 12 bases between. CDR1 and CDR2 (germline): MNHEY, SMNVEV (reference sequence). The CDR3 spans 15 residues. This CDR3 reads CASSPRTISTDTQYF. The CDR3 DNA is TGTGCCAGCAGTCCCAGGACCATTAGCACAGATACGCAGTATTTT.

This clone was detected only a few times. Other nucleotide sequences in the sample specify the same CDR3. V gene TRBV20-1 combines with J gene TRBJ2-1, with D unresolved. Trimming stripped 6 bases from V and 1 base from J, with 1 base between. The V gene's germline CDR1 is DFQATT and CDR2 SNEGSKA (reference sequence). The CDR3 spans 10 residues. In DNA, the CDR3 is TGCAGTGCATCCTACAATGAGCAGTTCTTC. Encoded protein: CSASYNEQFF.

This chain joins TRBV28 and TRBJ1-2; D may be TRBD1 (5 bases). Germline lookup yields CDR1 MDHEN and CDR2 SYDVKM. The CDR3 totals 14 residues. V was pared by 2 bases and J by 7 bases, with 14 bases between. CDR3 in amino acids: CASSLDGTSGGYTF. The CDR3 DNA is TGTGCCAGCAGTTTAGACGGGACTTCGGGTGGCTACACCTTC.

The chain combines TRBV7-2 with TRBJ2-1; D gene uncertain. The CDR3 is 16 amino acids. The V and J ends lost 4 bases and 8 bases respectively, with 21 bases between them. The germline CDR1 and CDR2 sequences are SGHTA and FQGNSA. CDR3 amino acids: CASSSLGSHNGHEQFF. CDR3 sequence (DNA): TGTGCCAGCAGCTCGCTAGGTAGCCACAACGGGCATGAGCAGTTCTTC.

The chain uses TRBV5-1 and TRBJ1-1; unclear D gene. V lost 0 bases and J lost 1, with 16 bases in between. The CDR3 consists of 17 residues. Germline assignment: CDR1 SGHRS and CDR2 YFSETQ. CDR3 in DNA: TGCGCCAGCAGCTTGGCCTCTTCCGCGGGTAGGAACACTGAAGCTTTCTTT. It encodes CASSLASSAGRNTEAFF.

V gene TRBV13 combines with J gene TRBJ2-3; D unresolved. Between the trimmed V and J ends, which lost 0 bases and 4 bases, there was a span of 8 bases. In germline, CDR1 is PRHDT, CDR2 FYEKMQ (reference sequence). CDR3 length: 14 amino acids. CDR3 sequence: CASSLGLGPDTQYF. The CDR3 DNA sequence: TGTGCCAGCAGCTTAGGGCTAGGGCCAGATACGCAGTATTTT.

V and J are TRBV7-2 and TRBJ1-2; TRBD1 might be the D (5 bases). Trimming left V 5 bases short and J 4 bases short, with 11 bases between. The germline V gene encodes CDR1 SGHTA and CDR2 FQGNSA. The CDR3 is 13 amino acids. The CDR3 here is CASSLDSAYGYTF. The CDR3 coding sequence is TGTGCCAGCAGCCTTGACAGCGCCTATGGCTACACCTTC.

The chain combines TRBV7-8 with TRBJ2-6; 7 positions agree with TRBD1. CDR3 length: 15 residues. V lost 3 bases and J lost 2; bases outside the gene matches: 1. CDR1 is SGHVS, CDR2 FQNEAQ, per germline. The CDR3 spells CASSLRGPGANVLTF. The CDR3 nucleotides are TGTGCCAGCAGCTTGAGGGGGCCTGGGGCCAACGTCCTGACTTTC.

This sequence joins TRBV15 and TRBJ2-1; 7 bases fit TRBD1. The CDR3 runs 17 residues. CDR1 is LNHNV, CDR2 YYDKDF, per germline (reference sequence). V lost 0 bases and J lost 5; bases outside the gene matches: 10. The CDR3 bases are TGTGCCACCAGCAGAGATCCAGAGGGGGCGATTAACAATGAGCAGTTCTTC. This gives the protein CATSRDPEGAINNEQFF.

The chain has TRBV12-5 and TRBJ2-1; a weak D match, TRBD2 (6 bases). The germline V gene has CDR1 LGHNT and CDR2 FRNRAP. Trimming left V 1 base short and J 2 bases short, with 9 bases between. CDR3 length equals 15 residues. The CDR3 sequence: CASGLGSGAYNEQFF. The CDR3 bases are TGTGCTAGTGGTTTGGGTAGCGGTGCCTACAATGAGCAGTTCTTC.

The V and J genes are TRBV18 and TRBJ1-3; the D is unclear. Looked up from germline, CDR1 is KGHSH and CDR2 is LQKENI. The CDR3 is made up of 13 amino acids. Trimming stripped 1 base from V and 9 bases from J, with 10 bases between. CDR3 protein: CASSPRIGGTIYF. In DNA, the CDR3 is TGTGCCAGCTCACCACGAATCGGCGGCACCATATATTTT.

This sequence joins TRBV27 and TRBJ2-2; possibly TRBD2 for D (6 bases). The germline V gene has CDR1 MNHEY and CDR2 SMNVEV (reference sequence). Deletions cut 6 bases from V and 6 bases from J, with 29 bases between. The CDR3 is made up of 19 amino acids. For the CDR3, the DNA is TGTGCCAGCAGCGAAATAGGACTAACCGGGACCTCCGAGGCCGGGGAGCTGTTTTTT. Its translation: CASSEIGLTGTSEAGELFF.

The rearrangement uses TRBV7-9 and TRBJ1-2; D gene uncertain. V lost 5 bases, J lost 8 bases, and 9 bases lay in between. Looked up from germline, CDR1 is SEHNR and CDR2 is FQNEAQ (reference sequence). The CDR3 is made up of 11 amino acids. The CDR3 protein is CASSPKDGYTF. In DNA, the CDR3 is TGTGCCAGCAGCCCGAAAGACGGCTACACCTTC.

This chain links TRBV18 with TRBJ2-4; D might be TRBD1 (6 bases). CDR3 length: 16 residues. Trimming cost V 0 bases and J 9 bases, with 18 bases left between them. Germline CDR1 reads KGHSH; CDR2 reads LQKENI. The CDR3 here is CASSPPRREQGTIQYF. CDR3 coding DNA: TGTGCCAGCTCACCACCGAGAAGGGAGCAGGGGACCATTCAGTACTTC.

The chain recombines TRBV29-1 with TRBJ2-1; D could derive from TRBD1 or TRBD2 (6 bases each). Trimming removed 7 bases at V and 6 bases at J, with 13 bases between. Germline CDR1 is SQVTM and CDR2 is ANQGSEA. This CDR3 spans 12 amino acids. CDR3 in DNA: TGCAGCGCACTTGAGGGGGGCAATGAGCAGTTCTTC. Its translation is CSALEGGNEQFF.

The genes are TRBV16 and TRBJ1-3, with a possible D match to TRBD1 (5 bases). Germline-derived CDR1 and CDR2 are KGHSY and FQNENV. The CDR3 contains 15 residues. V was cut by 0 bases and J by 2 bases, with 8 bases left in between. Written as DNA, the CDR3 is TGTGCCAGCAGCCAATCCAGGGAGGCTGGAAACACCATATATTTT. Translation gives CASSQSREAGNTIYF.

This chain uses TRBV5-8 with TRBJ2-3, with no clear D. Trimming took 4 bases from V and 2 from J, leaving 14 bases between them. Germline loops: CDR1 SGHTS, CDR2 YDEGEE. This CDR3 is built from 15 residues. The DNA for the CDR3 is TGTGCCAGCAGCCGGCCTCAAGATTACACAGATACGCAGTATTTT. Its protein product is CASSRPQDYTDTQYF.

The gene calls are TRBV4-3 and TRBJ1-2; D is possibly TRBD1 (5 bases). V lost 4 bases, J lost 1 base, and 19 bases lay in between. CDR3 length: 17 residues. Germline loops: CDR1 LGHNA, CDR2 YSLEER. CDR3 in DNA: TGCGCCAGCAGCCTAGACTTACCAGGGAGAGATAACTATGGCTACACCTTC. Translation gives CASSLDLPGRDNYGYTF.

V and J are TRBV28 and TRBJ1-2; D gene unclear. CDR1 is MDHEN and CDR2 is SYDVKM in the germline V gene. The V end lost 7 bases, the J end lost 4 bases, and 16 bases lay between the germline ends. This CDR3 contains 14 residues. The DNA for the CDR3 is TGTGCCAGCATAGGGCCAGGCCCGCTCTATGGCTACACCTTC. Translation: CASIGPGPLYGYTF.

The J gene is TRBJ1-3, the V gene TRBV6-4; 7 nucleotides line up with TRBD1. Germline trimming cut 7 bases from V and 3 bases from J; bases unmatched to any gene: 15. The CDR3 loop spans 17 amino acids. CDR1 and CDR2 from the germline V gene are MRHNA and SNTAGT. The CDR3 here is CASKDTRQGGYGNTIYF. The CDR3, as DNA: TGTGCCAGCAAAGACACTAGACAGGGAGGTTATGGAAACACCATATATTTT.

This chain links TRBV28 with TRBJ1-5, with D possibly being TRBD1 (5 bases). Germline V gene sequence: CDR1 MDHEN, CDR2 SYDVKM. The CDR3 runs 16 residues. V gave up 3 bases and J gave up 4 bases, with 16 bases separating them. The CDR3 DNA follows: TGTGCCAGCAGTTTTGGTCCGGGGGGAAGTAATCAGCCCCAGCATTTT. Translation gives CASSFGPGGSNQPQHF.

The gene calls are TRBV7-2 and TRBJ1-1, with D tentatively TRBD1 (5 bases). Trimming cost V 5 bases and J 3 bases, with 16 bases left between them. Germline assignment: CDR1 SGHTA and CDR2 FQGNSA. The CDR3 is 15 amino acids. The CDR3 loop reads CASSPDSGRDTEAFF. The CDR3 DNA is TGTGCCAGCAGCCCAGACTCAGGCAGGGACACTGAAGCTTTCTTT. Together with reference TRBV7-2 and TRBJ1-1, the CDR3 gives the full variable domain: GAGVSQSPSNKVTEKGKDVELRCDPISGHTALYWYRQSLGQGLEFLIYFQGNSAPDKSGLPSDRFSAERTGGSVSTLTIQRTQQEDSAVYLCASSPDSGRDTEAFFGQGTRLTVV.